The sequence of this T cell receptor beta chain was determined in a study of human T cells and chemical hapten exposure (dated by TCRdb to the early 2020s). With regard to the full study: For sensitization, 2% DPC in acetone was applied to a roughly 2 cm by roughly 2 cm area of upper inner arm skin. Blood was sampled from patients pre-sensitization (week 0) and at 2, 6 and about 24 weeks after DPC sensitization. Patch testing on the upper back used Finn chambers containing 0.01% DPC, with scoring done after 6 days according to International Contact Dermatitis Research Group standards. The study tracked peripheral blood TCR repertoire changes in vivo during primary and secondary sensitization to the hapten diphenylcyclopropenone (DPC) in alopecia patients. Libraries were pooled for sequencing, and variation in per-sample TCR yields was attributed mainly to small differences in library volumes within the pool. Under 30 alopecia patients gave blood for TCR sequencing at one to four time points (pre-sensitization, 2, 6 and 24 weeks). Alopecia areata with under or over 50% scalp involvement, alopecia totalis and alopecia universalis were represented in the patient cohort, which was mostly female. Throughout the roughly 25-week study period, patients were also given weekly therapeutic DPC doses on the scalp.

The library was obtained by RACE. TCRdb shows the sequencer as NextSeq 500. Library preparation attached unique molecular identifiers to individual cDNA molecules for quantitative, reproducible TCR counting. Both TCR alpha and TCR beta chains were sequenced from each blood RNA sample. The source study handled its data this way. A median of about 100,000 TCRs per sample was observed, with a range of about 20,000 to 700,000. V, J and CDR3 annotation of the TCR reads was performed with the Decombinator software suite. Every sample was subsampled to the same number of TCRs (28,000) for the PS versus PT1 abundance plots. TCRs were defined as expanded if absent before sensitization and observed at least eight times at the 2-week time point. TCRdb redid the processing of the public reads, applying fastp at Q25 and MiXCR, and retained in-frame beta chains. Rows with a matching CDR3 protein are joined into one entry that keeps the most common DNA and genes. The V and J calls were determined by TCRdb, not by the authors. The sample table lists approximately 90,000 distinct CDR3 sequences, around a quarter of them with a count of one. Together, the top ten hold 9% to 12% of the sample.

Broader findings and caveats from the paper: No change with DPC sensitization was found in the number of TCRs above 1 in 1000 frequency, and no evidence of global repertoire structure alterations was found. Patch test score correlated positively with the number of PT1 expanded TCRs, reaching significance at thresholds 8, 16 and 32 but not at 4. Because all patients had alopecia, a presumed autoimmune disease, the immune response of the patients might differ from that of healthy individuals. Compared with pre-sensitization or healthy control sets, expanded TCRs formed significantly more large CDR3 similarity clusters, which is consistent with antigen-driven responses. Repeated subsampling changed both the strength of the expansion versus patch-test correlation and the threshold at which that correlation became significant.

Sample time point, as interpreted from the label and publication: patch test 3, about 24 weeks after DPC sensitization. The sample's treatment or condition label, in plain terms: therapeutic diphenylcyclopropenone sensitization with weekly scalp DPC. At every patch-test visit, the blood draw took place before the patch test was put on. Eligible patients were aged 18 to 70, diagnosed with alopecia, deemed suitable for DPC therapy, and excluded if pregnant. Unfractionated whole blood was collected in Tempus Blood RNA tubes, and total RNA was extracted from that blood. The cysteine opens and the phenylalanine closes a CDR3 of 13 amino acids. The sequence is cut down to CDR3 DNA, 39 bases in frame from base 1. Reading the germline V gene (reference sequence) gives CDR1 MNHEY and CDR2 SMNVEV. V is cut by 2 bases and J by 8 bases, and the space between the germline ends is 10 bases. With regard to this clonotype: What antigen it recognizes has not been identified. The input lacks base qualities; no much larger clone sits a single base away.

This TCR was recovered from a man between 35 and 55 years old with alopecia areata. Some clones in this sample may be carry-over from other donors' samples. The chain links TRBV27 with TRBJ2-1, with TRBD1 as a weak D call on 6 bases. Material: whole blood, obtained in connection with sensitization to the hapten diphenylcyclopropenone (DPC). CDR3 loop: CASSLRRGDEQFF. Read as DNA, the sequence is TGTGCCAGCAGTTTACGCAGGGGCGATGAGCAGTTCTTC.